This T cell receptor (beta chain) was captured by sequencing in a study of blood T cell repertoires in COVID-19. Study background: Sources were T cells, B-cell-depleted T cells, or PBMCs; the material itself was cDNA or gDNA.

Only a few counts were recorded for this clone. Assay used: immunoSEQ multiplex PCR; TCRdb lists only in-frame clones, some missing. The sample comprises about 300,000 clones, more than 75% of which are singletons, and about 4.2% rests with the top ten. Individuals aged about 18 to 89 years were recruited from roughly 23 US areas. Two negative PCRs, clearance, or symptom resolution were required of recovered Cohort 3 donors. V lost 2 bases and J lost 2; bases outside the gene matches: 6. The CDR3 spans 15 residues. Germline V gene lookup returns CDR1 MNHEY and CDR2 SVGAGI. This receptor was taken from a man younger than 40 who had recovered from COVID-19. The material sequenced was PBMCs or T cells enriched from blood (not recorded which). The chain uses TRBV6-5 and TRBJ2-7, with 7 bases that match TRBD1. CDR3 sequence (DNA): TGTGCCAGCAGTTACAGTTACAGGGGAACCTACGAGCAGTACTTC. The encoded protein is CASSYSYRGTYEQYF.